This TCR beta chain is drawn from a study of blood T cell repertoires in COVID-19. Across the whole study: Sources were T cells, B-cell-depleted T cells, or PBMCs; the material itself was cDNA or gDNA.

The length of the CDR3 is 16 residues. The J segment lost 4 bases and the V segment lost 1 base, leaving 7 bases of the junction unmatched. From germline, CDR1 is SGHAT and CDR2 FQNNGV. TCRdb's table, derived via immunoSEQ multiplex PCR, lists solely in-frame clones and lacks some. The data hold 75,000 to 95,000 clones, with roughly 72% observed a single time. The genes are TRBV11-2 and TRBJ1-2, with 9 bases lining up with TRBD1. The sequenced sample was peripheral blood. The TCR originated in a woman aged 60-70 years in a cohort sampled during active or convalescent COVID-19. The CDR3 DNA is TGTGCCAGCAGCTTAGGCGCCGGGACAGGGCTCTATGGCTACACCTTC. Translated, it gives CASSLGAGTGLYGYTF.